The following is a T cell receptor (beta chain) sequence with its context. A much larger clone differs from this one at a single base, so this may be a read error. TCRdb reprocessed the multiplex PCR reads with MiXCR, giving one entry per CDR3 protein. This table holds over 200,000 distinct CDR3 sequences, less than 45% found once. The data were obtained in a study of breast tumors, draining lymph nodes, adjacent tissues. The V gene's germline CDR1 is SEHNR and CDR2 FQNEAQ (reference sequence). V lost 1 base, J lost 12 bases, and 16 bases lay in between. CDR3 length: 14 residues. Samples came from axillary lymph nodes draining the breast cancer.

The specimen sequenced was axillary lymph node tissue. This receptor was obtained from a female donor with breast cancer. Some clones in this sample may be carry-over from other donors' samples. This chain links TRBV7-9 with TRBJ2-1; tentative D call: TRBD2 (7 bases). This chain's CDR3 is CASSLDGGAHGQFF. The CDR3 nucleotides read TGTGCCAGCAGCTTAGATGGGGGGGCTCATGGGCAGTTCTTC.